The present TCR beta chain was sequenced within a study of graft-versus-host responses after intestinal transplantation. Study as a whole: As for transplant type, recipients had multivisceral, liver-intestinal, or isolated intestinal grafts. Points from the study as a whole: Peak levels of circulating GvH clones tracked with early post-transplant HvG declines.

Losses at the gene ends were 5 bases for V and 6 bases for J; bases not matched to a gene: 14. The CDR3 consists of 16 residues. CDR1 and CDR2 (germline): LGHNA, YNFKEQ. The assay was immunoSEQ multiplex PCR, and TCRdb's table has in-frame clones only and misses some. Of about 14,000 clones in the sample, around 29% were seen once. Co-plated with around 200,000 CFSE-labeled responder cells were around 200,000 irradiated, violet-dye-labeled stimulator cells. The authors sorted proliferating CFSE-low CD3+CD4+ and CD3+CD8+ responders after the reaction. Here the sequenced sample was alloreactive CD4+ T cells from a mixed lymphocyte reaction culture, taken before intestinal transplant. Indicated subset: CFSE-low proliferating T cells sorted from approximately 6-day pre-transplant mixed lymphocyte reaction (GvH or HvG direction). The TCR originated in a human patient who received an intestinal transplant. This sequence joins TRBV4-2 and TRBJ2-3; TRBD2 aligns across 7 bases. CDR3 sequence: CASSALAGGKGDTQYF. In DNA form, the CDR3 reads TGTGCCAGCAGCGCGTTAGCGGGCGGGAAAGGGGATACGCAGTATTTT.